These 27 T cell receptor beta chains share one sample of origin, sequenced in a study of Graves' ophthalmopathy and Graves' hyperthyroidism listed by TCRdb under 2018. Sequencing took place on an Illumina HiSeq 2000. For repertoire sequencing, the TCR beta CDR3 regions were amplified from RNA transcripts. The first round was an RT-PCR using HTBI primers with the Qiagen OneStep RT-PCR kit, and this first round was followed by a second-round multiplex PCR, then size selection and purification. TCRdb reworked the public reads: Q25 trimming with fastp, MiXCR clone assembly, productive beta chains retained. All rows with the same CDR3 protein become a single entry with the most common DNA and genes. The sample has hundreds of thousands of distinct CDR3 sequences on record, 22% of them singletons. The ten biggest clones cover more than 5.5% of the sample. Input material: peripheral blood. The receptors stem from a woman between 18 and 29 years old with stable Graves' hyperthyroidism. Some clones in this sample may be carry-over from other donors' samples. Donor details come from another sample of the same person, matched by shared clones.

There are many counts of this clonotype. The CDR3 nucleotides read TGTGCCAGCAGCTTAGATGAAGGGTTCGACACCGGGGAGCTGTTTTTT. The encoded protein is CASSLDEGFDTGELFF. This chain joins TRBV13 and TRBJ2-2; D gene uncertain. With 1 base removed from V and 3 bases from J, the gap between germline ends came to 12 bases. The CDR3 length is 16 residues. Germline lookup yields CDR1 PRHDT and CDR2 FYEKMQ (reference sequence).

CDR3 protein: CAISSSGMNTGELFF. The CDR3 bases are TGTGCCATCAGTTCTAGCGGTATGAACACCGGGGAGCTGTTTTTT. The chain uses TRBV10-3 and TRBJ2-2; 7 nucleotides align to TRBD2. Unmatched junction bases numbered 4, after V lost 5 bases and J lost 1 base. This CDR3 comprises 15 residues. Per the germline V gene, CDR1 is ENHRY and CDR2 is SYGVKD.

The CDR3 bases are TGCGCCAGCAGCCAGTTAGGGGGCGCGAACTATGGCTACACCTTC. This sequence encodes CASSQLGGANYGYTF. The chain couples TRBV4-1 to TRBJ1-2, with 7 bases aligning to TRBD1. V shed 3 bases, J shed 2 bases, and the junction held 6 bases outside the gene matches. CDR3 length: 15 residues. The germline CDR1 and CDR2 sequences are MGHRA and YSYEKL.

The table lists this clonotype with many counts. The chain is built from TRBV6-5 and TRBJ1-5; D gene ambiguous. CDR1 and CDR2 (germline): MNHEY, SVGAGI. Deletions cut 8 bases from V and 9 bases from J, with 23 bases between. The CDR3 has 15 residues. The CDR3 spells CASFYSLPGLGPQHF. CDR3 in DNA: TGTGCCAGCTTTTATTCGTTGCCCGGTCTCGGGCCCCAGCATTTT.

This chain connects TRBV12-5 to TRBJ2-5; TRBD1 matches 10 bases. Germline trimming cut 1 base from V and 1 base from J; bases unmatched to any gene: 0. The CDR3 spans 15 residues. Looked up from germline, CDR1 is LGHNT and CDR2 is FRNRAP. The CDR3 bases are TGTGCTAGTGGTTTGGGACAGGGGGCCCAAGAGACCCAGTACTTC. The encoded protein is CASGLGQGAQETQYF.

In the case of this clonotype: A much larger clone differs by one base, so this may be a read error. This chain links TRBV27 with TRBJ1-1; no clear D. The CDR3 is made up of 14 amino acids. Per the germline V gene, CDR1 is MNHEY and CDR2 is SMNVEV (reference sequence). CDR3 in amino acids: CASSFGVPNTEVFF. For the CDR3, the DNA is TGTGCCAGCAGTTTCGGGGTGCCGAACACTGAAGTTTTCTTT.

The sample holds many counts of this clonotype. The V and J genes are TRBV15 and TRBJ1-1; 7 bases line up with TRBD1. CDR1 LNHNV and CDR2 YYDKDF come from the germline V gene (reference sequence). This CDR3 has 14 amino acids. V lost 1 base, J lost 1 base, and 0 bases stayed unmatched. CDR3 loop: CATSRGTGNTEAFF. The CDR3, as DNA: TGTGCCACCAGCAGAGGGACAGGGAACACTGAAGCTTTCTTT.

This clonotype was counted many times. V usage is TRBV20-1 and J usage is TRBJ2-5; 8 bases fit TRBD2. CDR1 and CDR2 from the germline V gene are DFQATT and SNEGSKA (reference sequence). V was clipped by 3 bases and J by 2 bases; unmatched bases: 14. This CDR3 has 17 residues. CDR3 DNA sequence: TGCAGTGCTAGTAGCCTAGCGGGTGAGGGGGGGCAAGAGACCCAGTACTTC. The encoded protein is CSASSLAGEGGQETQYF.

The chain is built from TRBV2 and TRBJ1-2; no reliable D call. Trimming cost V 1 base and J 8 bases, with 14 bases left between them. The CDR3 spans 14 residues. Germline values: CDR1 SNHLY, CDR2 FYNNEI. This CDR3 is CASSEEAGFYGYTF. CDR3 DNA: TGTGCCAGCAGTGAAGAAGCGGGTTTTTACGGCTACACCTTC.

This chain connects TRBV12-3 or TRBV12-4 to TRBJ1-2; the D is unclear. V lost 3 bases and J lost 5, with 4 bases in between. The length of the CDR3 is 11 residues. The CDR3 spells CASSFWYGYTF. DNA for the CDR3: TGTGCCAGCAGTTTTTGGTATGGCTACACCTTC.

This clonotype was observed many times. J is TRBJ2-5 and V is TRBV20-1, with 9 bases fitting TRBD1. This CDR3 comprises 14 residues. The germline CDR1 and CDR2 sequences are DFQATT and SNEGSKA (reference sequence). J was trimmed by 5 bases and V by 0 bases; bases with no gene match: 4. CDR3 region: CSARDHTGGETQYF. Written as DNA, the CDR3 is TGCAGTGCTAGAGATCATACAGGGGGCGAGACCCAGTACTTC.

In its sample, this clonotype was seen many times. V usage is TRBV6-1 and J usage is TRBJ1-2; weak D call: TRBD1 (5 bases). V lost 3 bases, J lost 4 bases, and 18 bases lay in between. This CDR3 has 16 residues. CDR1 and CDR2 (germline): MNHNS, SASEGT. The CDR3 here is CASSDNLEGRGYGYTF. CDR3 DNA: TGTGCCAGCAGTGATAACCTCGAGGGGCGAGGCTATGGCTACACCTTC.

The V gene is TRBV10-3, the J gene TRBJ2-7, with 10 bases matching TRBD2. V gave up 3 bases and J gave up 4 bases; unmatched junction bases: 6. CDR3 length: 15 amino acids. Germline CDR1 is ENHRY and CDR2 is SYGVKD. The CDR3 region is CAISERTSGGYEQYF. CDR3 DNA: TGTGCCATCAGTGAAAGGACTAGCGGAGGGTACGAGCAGTACTTC.

This clonotype was observed many times. The CDR3 DNA follows: TGTGCCATCAGTGCGGGGGAATATAACTATGGCTACACCTTC. Translating gives CAISAGEYNYGYTF. The chain is built from TRBV10-3 and TRBJ1-2; weak D call: TRBD1 (5 bases). Trimming removed 4 bases from V and 1 base from J, with 10 bases in between. Looked up from germline, CDR1 is ENHRY and CDR2 is SYGVKD. The CDR3 runs 14 residues.

CDR3 loop: CASIFTGGGYEQYF. CDR3 bases: TGTGCCAGCATCTTCACAGGGGGCGGCTACGAGCAGTACTTC. This rearrangement joins TRBV9 to TRBJ2-7; 9 bases are shared with TRBD1. J was trimmed by 3 bases and V by 6 bases; bases with no gene match: 7. CDR1 SGDLS and CDR2 YYNGEE come from the germline V gene. CDR3 length: 14 amino acids.

The chain carries TRBV10-3 and TRBJ2-7; 8 nucleotides align to TRBD2. CDR3 length equals 14 residues. V trimming: 4 bases; J trimming: 4 bases; junction bases outside the gene matches: 6. The germline gives CDR1 ENHRY, CDR2 SYGVKD. CDR3 sequence (DNA): TGTGCCATCAGTGTTGGGACTAGAGAGTACGAGCAGTACTTC. It specifies CAISVGTREYEQYF.

The J gene is TRBJ2-5, the V gene TRBV30; D unresolved. The CDR3 runs 15 residues. Trimming shortened V by 0 bases and J by 5 bases, and 16 bases separated the two germline ends. From germline, CDR1 is GTSNPN and CDR2 SVGIG (reference sequence). The CDR3 region has the DNA TGTGCCTGGAGTGTACCTGGGATTACGGCCGAGACCCAGTACTTC. This gives the protein CAWSVPGITAETQYF. The full variable domain, its missing parts supplied by reference TRBV30 and TRBJ2-5, is SQTIHQWPATLVQPVGSPLSLECTVEGTSNPNLYWYRQAAGRGLQLLFYSVGIGQISSEVPQNLSASRPQDRQFILSSKKLLLSDSGFYLCAWSVPGITAETQYFGPGTRLLVL.

This rearrangement joins TRBV6-1 to TRBJ2-6; tentatively, D is TRBD2 (5 bases). The CDR3 extends over 16 amino acids. V was trimmed by 8 bases and J by 0 bases, leaving 14 bases between them. Germline V gene data show CDR1 as MNHNS and CDR2 as SASEGT. The CDR3 region is CASSKEGHSGANVLTF. CDR3 nucleotide sequence: TGTGCCAGCTCTAAAGAGGGCCACTCTGGGGCCAACGTCCTGACTTTC.

This clonotype was recorded at least ten times. V is TRBV10-1 and J is TRBJ2-7, with 7 nucleotides matching TRBD1. J gave up 0 bases and V 2 bases, and 7 bases lay outside the gene matches. CDR1 is WNHNN, CDR2 SYGVQD, per germline (reference sequence). There are 16 residues in the CDR3. DNA for the CDR3: TGCGCCAGCAGTGAGAGCGGTAAGGGGGCCTCCTACGAGCAGTACTTC. It codes for CASSESGKGASYEQYF.

This clonotype was seen many times. V usage is TRBV4-3 and J usage is TRBJ1-6; D is possibly TRBD1 (5 bases). The length of the CDR3 is 17 residues. The V and J ends lost 4 bases and 5 bases respectively, with 18 bases between them. The germline gives CDR1 LGHNA, CDR2 YSLEER. In DNA form, the CDR3 reads TGCGCCAGCAGCCTCAGACTGTGGGACTGGAATAATTCACCCCTCCACTTT. As protein: CASSLRLWDWNNSPLHF.

The genes are TRBV5-1 and TRBJ2-7; D might be TRBD1 (6 bases). The germline V and J ends were trimmed by 8 bases and 1 base, with 16 bases remaining between them. Germline lookup yields CDR1 SGHRS and CDR2 YFSETQ. The CDR3 has 14 amino acids. CDR3 DNA: TGCGCCAGTCACACAGGGCCCTCTTCCTACGAGCAGTACTTC. It specifies CASHTGPSSYEQYF. Full variable domain (remainder filled in from reference TRBV5-1 and TRBJ2-7): KAGVTQTPRYLIKTRGQQVTLSCSPISGHRSVSWYQQTPGQGLQFLFEYFSETQRNKGNFPGRFSGRQFSNSRSEMNVSTLELGDSALYLCASHTGPSSYEQYFGPGTRLTVT.

This clonotype has a count of ten or more. Germline is not matched at one junction end, which may reflect a read error. The chain carries TRBV19 and TRBJ1-2; D not resolved. Per the germline V gene, CDR1 is LNHDA and CDR2 is SQIVND (reference sequence). The CDR3 contains 14 residues. The chain's CDR3 is CASTIRQKNYGYTF. DNA of the CDR3: TGTGCCAGTACTATACGGCAGAAAAACTATGGCTACACCTTC. Full variable domain (outside the CDR3, taken from reference TRBV19 and TRBJ1-2): DGGITQSPKYLFRKEGQNVTLSCEQNLNHDAMYWYRQDPGQGLRLIYYSQIVNDFQKGDIAEGYSVSREKKESFPLTVTSAQKNPTAFYLCASTIRQKNYGYTFGSGTRLTVV.

This clonotype was seen at least ten times. The gene calls are TRBV6-2 or TRBV6-3 and TRBJ2-5; TRBD2 agrees at 10 bases. V gave up 6 bases and J gave up 4 bases; unmatched junction bases: 11. Germline CDR1 reads MNHEY; CDR2 reads SVGEGT. The CDR3 loop spans 16 amino acids. DNA of the CDR3: TGTGCCAGCAGCTCCCACACTACTAGCGGGGTAGAGACCCAGTACTTC. Translation: CASSSHTTSGVETQYF.

This clonotype was recorded many times. This chain connects TRBV30 to TRBJ1-1; D unresolved. This CDR3 is built from 11 residues. V was shortened by 4 bases and J by 3 bases, with 6 bases between the two germline ends. Germline values: CDR1 GTSNPN, CDR2 SVGIG (reference sequence). The CDR3 DNA is TGTGCCTGGAACCTAGACACTGAAGCTTTCTTT. Its protein is CAWNLDTEAFF.

At least ten counts were recorded for this clonotype. V is TRBV9 and J is TRBJ1-1, with D possibly matching TRBD1 (6 bases). V was clipped by 3 bases and J by 0 bases, with 9 bases between them. Looked up from germline, CDR1 is SGDLS and CDR2 is YYNGEE. The CDR3 covers 14 residues. CDR3 coding DNA: TGTGCCAGCAGCGAACAGGGCATGAACACTGAAGCTTTCTTT. As protein: CASSEQGMNTEAFF.

This clonotype was counted ten times or more. The J gene is TRBJ1-1, the V gene TRBV5-1, with TRBD1 identical over 7 bases. The CDR3 is 15 residues long. Germline CDR1 is SGHRS and CDR2 is YFSETQ. V lost 0 bases and J lost 5; bases outside the gene matches: 7. The CDR3 DNA sequence: TGCGCCAGCAGCTTGGCCCAGGGGGATGAGACTGAAGCTTTCTTT. As protein: CASSLAQGDETEAFF.

This clonotype was observed at least ten times. The CDR3 loop reads CASSLASGHSNYGYTF. CDR3 in DNA: TGTGCCAGCAGTCTTGCCTCGGGACATTCAAACTATGGCTACACCTTC. The chain employs TRBV12-3 or TRBV12-4 and TRBJ1-2, with D maybe TRBD1 (6 bases). The CDR3 contains 16 residues. Deletions cut 5 bases from V and 2 bases from J, with 18 bases between.